Sequencing of this TCR beta chain was carried out in a study of PD-L1 blockade in urothelial cancer. Notes on the study in general: Durable-benefit cases showed more tumor-associated blood clone expansion at 3 weeks.

Regarding time point: peripheral blood 6 weeks after treatment start. Patients' cancers were locally advanced or metastatic urothelial carcinomas. Profiled with immunoSEQ multiplex PCR; TCRdb holds only in-frame clones, not every one. Of 15,000 to 20,000 clones listed, roughly four fifths are singletons. Of note for this clone: Antigen: not known.

The clonotype originates from a man aged 50 or older with urothelial cancer. The sequencing here drew on PBMCs, taken around atezolizumab (anti-PD-L1) treatment.

This chain's CDR3 is CATRRDRGTDTQYF. DNA for the CDR3: TGTGCCACCCGCCGGGACAGGGGGACAGATACGCAGTATTTT. The rearrangement uses TRBV18 and TRBJ2-3, with 11 bases lining up with TRBD1. J was trimmed by 3 bases and V by 10 bases; bases with no gene match: 6. Germline V CDR1 and CDR2: KGHSH, LQKENI. The CDR3 is 14 amino acids.